This T cell receptor (beta chain) was captured by sequencing in a study of T cells in Graves' hyperthyroidism and ophthalmopathy. RNA transcripts served as the template for amplifying TCR beta CDR3 regions. During a first-round RT-PCR of the TCR CDR3, the HTBI primer set was used. TCRdb re-called the multiplex PCR reads through MiXCR, storing one row per CDR3 protein. The table includes under 550,000 distinct CDR3 sequences, around 13% detected once. Study conclusions and caveats: Most thyroid clonotypes that were expanded above 0.001 also turned up in blood. Stable hyperthyroidism and ophthalmopathy were separated using 13 V-J signatures.

This clonotype was detected ten times or more. Its antigen is not known. With 3 bases removed from V and 1 base from J, the gap between germline ends came to 12 bases. This CDR3 region has 15 residues. Germline V gene data show CDR1 as SNHLY and CDR2 as FYNNEI. The sequencing sample was made of blood. This chain uses TRBV2 with TRBJ1-1; D is uncertain. This clonotype was obtained from a woman aged 18-29 years with Graves' hyperthyroidism. The CDR3 loop reads CASSESGAANTEAFF. CDR3 DNA sequence: TGTGCCAGCAGTGAGTCGGGTGCGGCGAACACTGAAGCTTTCTTT. Full variable domain (rest looked up from reference TRBV2 and TRBJ1-1): EPEVTQTPSHQVTQMGQEVILRCVPISNHLYFYWYRQILGQKVEFLVSFYNNEISEKSEIFDDQFSVERPDGSNFTLKIRSTKLEDSAMYFCASSESGAANTEAFFGQGTRLTVV.